The TCR beta chain under discussion was sequenced for a study of regulatory T cells in long-lasting Graves disease. Study conclusions and caveats: Under persistent disease, TRBV28, TRBJ1-2 and TRBJ2-5 were used preferentially.

V was pared by 1 base and J by 3 bases, with 5 bases of the junction left unmatched. The length of the CDR3 is 16 residues. Specified time point: newly diagnosed GD, antithyroid drugs for less than 3 months. Extracted PBMC RNA gave rise to the TCR library. Building of the TCR beta libraries involved iRepertoire HTBI primers and Arm-PCR of CDR3 regions. TCRdb analysed the multiplex PCR reads with MiXCR anew, one entry per CDR3 protein. The sample consists of hundreds of thousands of distinct CDR3 sequences, around 12% of them appearing once. There are many counts of this clonotype. As yet, its antigen is unknown. This same sample was also part of a study on T cells in Graves' hyperthyroidism and ophthalmopathy. That work adds: Participants, patients aged 18 to 65, had newly diagnosed hyperthyroidism with a duration under 2 months. Stable hyperthyroidism and ophthalmopathy were separated using 13 V-J signatures. Median prediction lead before ophthalmopathy onset was around 7 months with the model.

The chain combines TRBV12-3 or TRBV12-4 with TRBJ1-2, with TRBD1 matching 10 bases. The source of this sequence is a woman aged 25-40 years with Graves disease. The specimen was peripheral blood mononuclear cells (PBMCs), collected at new diagnosis, from a patient treated with antithyroid drugs. CDR3 amino acids: CASSLGPGTGDYGYTF. Written as DNA, the CDR3 is TGTGCCAGCAGTTTAGGACCCGGGACAGGGGACTATGGCTACACCTTC.